Presented here are 14 T cell receptor beta chains from one specimen sequenced in a study of blood T cell repertoires in COVID-19. The table came from immunoSEQ multiplex PCR; TCRdb's copy has only in-frame clones and leaves some out. The repertoire holds 230,000 or so clones, with about 80% as singletons. Specimen: peripheral blood. Receptors originate from a man aged 50 or older with active or convalescent COVID-19.

The chain recombines TRBV2 with TRBJ1-5; D call uncertain. Germline CDR1 SNHLY, CDR2 FYNNEI. The CDR3 loop spans 15 amino acids. Trimming cost V 8 bases and J 0 bases, with 14 bases left between them. Here the CDR3 reads CASQRVLDSNQPQHF. The DNA of the CDR3 is TGTGCCAGCCAGAGGGTACTTGATAGCAATCAGCCCCAGCATTTT. Supplemented by reference TRBV2 and TRBJ1-5, the full variable domain reads EPEVTQTPSHQVTQMGQEVILRCVPISNHLYFYWYRQILGQKVEFLVSFYNNEISEKSEIFDDQFSVERPDGSNFTLKIRSTKLEDSAMYFCASQRVLDSNQPQHFGDGTRLSIL.

The chain uses TRBV5-1 and TRBJ2-7; no clear D. CDR1 and CDR2 from the germline V gene are SGHRS and YFSETQ. V shed 0 bases and J shed 0 bases, with 10 bases lying between them. The CDR3 covers 15 residues. The DNA of the CDR3 is TGCGCCAGCAGCTTGGACCCTCGCAGCTCCTACGAGCAGTACTTC. As protein: CASSLDPRSSYEQYF.

The chain carries TRBV5-1 and TRBJ2-7, with 13 positions matching TRBD2. CDR1 SGHRS and CDR2 YFSETQ come from the germline V gene. V was clipped by 7 bases and J by 3 bases; unmatched bases: 4. The CDR3 spans 14 residues. CDR3 region: CASAGLAGSYEQYF. CDR3 coding DNA: TGCGCCAGCGCGGGACTAGCGGGGAGCTACGAGCAGTACTTC.

The chain has TRBV14 and TRBJ1-6; a weak D match, TRBD1 (6 bases). This CDR3 has 16 amino acids. The ends were cut back, 0 bases at V and 2 bases at J, with 8 bases in the middle. Germline values: CDR1 SGHDN, CDR2 FVKESK. CDR3 loop: CASSQEDSAYNSPLHF. CDR3 bases: TGTGCCAGCAGCCAAGAGGACAGCGCCTATAATTCACCCCTCCACTTT.

The CDR3 reads CSVEDRRGWAQYF. The CDR3 nucleotides read TGCAGCGTTGAAGATCGACGCGGCTGGGCGCAGTATTTT. V usage is TRBV29-1 and J usage is TRBJ2-3; D unresolved. From germline, CDR1 is SQVTM and CDR2 ANQGSEA. CDR3 length equals 13 residues. The V and J ends lost 0 bases and 10 bases respectively, with 14 bases between them.

The rearrangement joins TRBV15 to TRBJ1-3; D gene unclear. The CDR3 has 16 residues. Trimming shortened V by 1 base and J by 0 bases, and 10 bases separated the two germline ends. Germline CDR1 and CDR2: LNHNV and YYDKDF (reference sequence). The CDR3 protein is CATSRARIPSGNTIYF. CDR3 DNA: TGTGCCACCAGCAGAGCGAGGATCCCCTCTGGAAACACCATATATTTT.

J is TRBJ1-2 and V is TRBV29-1; 7 bases match TRBD1. Unmatched junction bases numbered 4, after V lost 6 bases and J lost 3 bases. CDR1 is SQVTM, CDR2 ANQGSEA, per germline. The CDR3 sequence is 12 residues long. The CDR3 loop reads CSVDTGDYGYTF. DNA for the CDR3: TGCAGCGTAGATACAGGGGACTATGGCTACACCTTC.

The V gene is TRBV2, the J gene TRBJ1-1, with 7 nucleotides matching TRBD1. J gave up 0 bases and V 4 bases, and 2 bases lay outside the gene matches. The CDR3 runs to 14 residues. The germline CDR1 and CDR2 sequences are SNHLY and FYNNEI. Here the CDR3 reads CASSVDRVNTEAFF. The CDR3 DNA follows: TGTGCCAGCAGTGTAGACAGGGTGAACACTGAAGCTTTCTTT.

The rearrangement uses TRBV27 and TRBJ1-4, with TRBD1 as a possible D gene (5 bases). Germline lookup yields CDR1 MNHEY and CDR2 SMNVEV (reference sequence). CDR3 length: 11 residues. Deletions cut 4 bases from V and 10 bases from J, with 7 bases between. CDR3 sequence: CASSSGIKLFF. The CDR3 DNA follows: TGTGCCAGCAGTTCAGGGATAAAACTGTTTTTT.

The chain has TRBV27 and TRBJ2-5, with D perhaps matching TRBD2 (5 bases). CDR3 length equals 15 residues. V was pared by 2 bases and J by 1 base, with 11 bases between. The V gene's germline CDR1 is MNHEY and CDR2 SMNVEV (reference sequence). In DNA form, the CDR3 reads TGTGCCAGCAGTTTAACAGAGGGCGTCCAAGAGACCCAGTACTTC. Its translation is CASSLTEGVQETQYF.

The gene calls are TRBV7-2 and TRBJ1-6; no firm D call. Germline CDR1 reads SGHTA; CDR2 reads FQGNSA. V lost 1 base to trimming and J lost 8 bases, with 12 bases between them. The CDR3 loop spans 15 amino acids. This CDR3 reads CASSLVARLDSPLHF. CDR3 DNA: TGTGCCAGCAGCTTAGTTGCCAGGTTGGATTCACCCCTCCACTTT.

The CDR3 nucleotides read TGTGCCAGCAGAGAACGAGCGGGGGGCAGAGAGACCCAGTACTTC. It is translated as CASRERAGGRETQYF. The rearrangement uses TRBV27 and TRBJ2-5; TRBD2 aligns across 9 bases. Germline assignment: CDR1 MNHEY and CDR2 SMNVEV (reference sequence). The ends lost 6 bases at V and 4 bases at J; junction bases unmatched: 9. The CDR3 is 15 amino acids.

This clone was observed a handful of times. The rearrangement links TRBV5-5 to TRBJ1-3; TRBD1 matches at 8 bases. J was trimmed by 0 bases and V by 0 bases; bases with no gene match: 11. Germline assignment: CDR1 SGHKS and CDR2 YYEKEE (reference sequence). The CDR3 is made up of 19 amino acids. The CDR3 DNA follows: TGTGCCAGCAGCTTGGGGGACAGGTCTTACCCATTCTCTGGAAACACCATATATTTT. Its protein product is CASSLGDRSYPFSGNTIYF.

This chain uses TRBV27 with TRBJ2-1; TRBD2 agrees at 9 bases. Trimming at V came to 6 bases and at J to 0 bases, leaving 15 bases not matched to a gene. The CDR3 consists of 19 residues. Per the germline V gene, CDR1 is MNHEY and CDR2 is SMNVEV (reference sequence). DNA for the CDR3: TGTGCCAGCAGCCCGCCCCAGCGGGGGGCCCGTAGCTCCTACAATGAGCAGTTCTTC. This sequence encodes CASSPPQRGARSSYNEQFF.